These T cell receptor beta chains were read from a single sample in a study of cytomegalovirus exposure and HLA in healthy donors. Sequencing used immunoSEQ multiplex PCR; TCRdb keeps in-frame clones, though not all of them. The repertoire holds more than 60,000 clones, more than 75% seen once, with roughly 3.5% in the top ten. The specimen was PBMCs. The receptors come from a young man in good health and CMV-seronegative. Both conserved end residues are part of each CDR3. D genes are given only for firm matches. Size is stated for part of the rows, as once, few or many counts, or as a class when the clone is expanded.

clone_size	j_call	v_call	d_call	cdr3_aa	cdr3_nt
NA	TRBJ2-1	TRBV11-3	TRBD1	CASSLFGTGTYNEQFF	TGTGCCAGCAGCTTATTTGGGACAGGAACCTACAATGAGCAGTTCTTC
NA	TRBJ2-1	TRBV5-1	TRBD1	CASSRDSYNEQFF	TGCGCCAGCAGCAGGGACAGTTACAATGAGCAGTTCTTC
NA	TRBJ1-2	TRBV7-3	NA	CASSLTRDNYGYTF	TGTGCCAGCAGCTTAACCCGGGATAACTATGGCTACACCTTC
few	TRBJ2-5	TRBV27	NA	CASRSRAATQYF	TGTGCCAGCAGGTCGAGGGCGGCGACCCAGTACTTC
NA	TRBJ2-7	TRBV28	NA	CASSLRSPLRSYEQYF	TGTGCCAGCAGTTTACGTTCCCCGCTGCGATCCTACGAGCAGTACTTC
NA	TRBJ2-7	TRBV5-1	TRBD2	CASSRTSGGASYEQYF	TGCGCCAGCAGCCGGACTAGCGGGGGGGCGTCCTACGAGCAGTACTTC
few	TRBJ2-7	TRBV6-5	NA	CASSYGRVHEQYF	TGTGCCAGCAGTTACGGCAGGGTCCACGAGCAGTACTTC
once	TRBJ1-5	TRBV6-1	NA	CASSEPVNYQNTRNQPQHF	TGTGCCAGCAGTGAACCCGTGAACTACCAAAACACACGCAATCAGCCCCAGCATTTT
once	TRBJ2-7	TRBV29-1	TRBD1	CSVDVGGQGYEQYF	TGCAGCGTTGACGTTGGGGGACAGGGCTACGAGCAGTACTTC
few	TRBJ2-1	TRBV4-1	NA	CASSHPGRADAYNEQFF	TGCGCCAGCAGCCACCCCGGCAGGGCGGATGCCTACAATGAGCAGTTCTTC
NA	TRBJ1-4	TRBV5-6	TRBD1	CASSSKRRQGANEKLFF	TGTGCCAGCAGCTCCAAACGCCGACAGGGAGCGAATGAAAAACTGTTTTTT
once	TRBJ2-3	TRBV7-2	NA	CASSLLVTQYF	TGTGCCAGCAGCTTACTCGTTACGCAGTATTTT
NA	TRBJ2-5	TRBV18	TRBD1	CASSLGQQETQYF	TGTGCCAGCTCATTGGGACAGCAAGAGACCCAGTACTTC
NA	TRBJ1-1	TRBV6-5	TRBD1	CASRGQGAGEAFF	TGTGCCAGCAGGGGACAGGGGGCGGGTGAAGCTTTCTTT
few	TRBJ1-1	TRBV6-1	NA	CASSANPQGNTEAFF	TGTGCCAGCAGTGCCAACCCCCAGGGTAACACTGAAGCTTTCTTT
NA	TRBJ1-5	TRBV2	NA	CASSGSTVDNQPQHF	TGTGCCAGCAGTGGATCAACAGTGGACAATCAGCCCCAGCATTTT
NA	TRBJ2-7	TRBV9	TRBD2	CASSPLPGLESYEQYF	TGTGCCAGCAGCCCCCTCCCGGGACTAGAATCCTACGAGCAGTACTTC
NA	TRBJ1-2	TRBV2	TRBD1	CASGLTGPHGYTF	TGTGCCAGTGGCCTGACAGGGCCCCATGGCTACACCTTC
NA	TRBJ2-5	TRBV27	TRBD2	CASSLSKVAGGPRSETQYF	TGTGCCAGCAGTTTATCGAAGGTAGCGGGGGGGCCGCGCTCAGAGACCCAGTACTTC
NA	TRBJ2-3	TRBV9	NA	CASSVADSTDTQYF	TGTGCCAGCAGCGTAGCTGACTCCACAGATACGCAGTATTTT
NA	TRBJ2-5	TRBV11-2	TRBD2	CASSLVSGLAGGETQYF	TGTGCCAGCAGCTTAGTCTCCGGACTAGCGGGTGGAGAGACCCAGTACTTC
once	TRBJ2-2	TRBV11-3	NA	CASSLQGPGTGELFF	TGTGCCAGCAGCTTACAGGGCCCGGGCACCGGGGAGCTGTTTTTT
NA	TRBJ1-5	TRBV7-2	TRBD1	CASSGTAYSNQPQHF	TGTGCCAGCAGCGGGACAGCTTATAGCAATCAGCCCCAGCATTTT
few	TRBJ2-1	TRBV7-3	TRBD1	CASSLGGQAYNEQFF	TGTGCCAGCAGCTTAGGCGGACAGGCCTACAATGAGCAGTTCTTC
NA	TRBJ1-4	TRBV27	TRBD1	CASSEGQGTLEKLFF	TGTGCCAGCAGTGAAGGACAGGGAACTCTTGAAAAACTGTTTTTT
NA	TRBJ1-1	TRBV2	TRBD1	CASAPTGDIDTEAFF	TGTGCCAGCGCCCCGACAGGGGACATAGACACTGAAGCTTTCTTT
NA	TRBJ2-5	TRBV6-1	TRBD2	CASSASGQETQYF	TGTGCCAGCAGTGCTAGCGGCCAAGAGACCCAGTACTTC
NA	TRBJ2-1	TRBV10-3	TRBD1	CAIKGAGGIDEQFF	TGTGCCATCAAGGGGGCAGGGGGAATCGATGAGCAGTTCTTC